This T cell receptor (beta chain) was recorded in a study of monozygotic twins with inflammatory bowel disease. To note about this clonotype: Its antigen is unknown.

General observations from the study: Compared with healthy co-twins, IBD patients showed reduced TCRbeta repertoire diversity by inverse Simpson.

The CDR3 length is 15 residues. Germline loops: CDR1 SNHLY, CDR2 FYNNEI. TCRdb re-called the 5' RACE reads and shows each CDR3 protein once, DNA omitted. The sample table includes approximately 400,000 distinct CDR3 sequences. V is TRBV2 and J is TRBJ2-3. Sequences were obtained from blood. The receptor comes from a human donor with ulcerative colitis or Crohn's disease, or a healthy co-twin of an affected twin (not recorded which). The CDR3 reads CASSEGLGSTDTQYF.